Presented here are 9 T cell receptor delta chains from one specimen sequenced in a study of gamma-delta T cells after stem cell transplantation. TCRdb made new clone calls on the RT-PCR reads using CATT. The profile covers fewer than 1,500 delta-chain clones, with roughly 4.5% appearing a single time and roughly a third taken by the ten largest. The specimen was gamma-delta T cells. Receptor source: a human donor. It is not recorded whose cells these are; they may come from a transplant donor.

With respect to this clone: The translation of this DNA and the TCRdb protein of a much larger clone differ at residue 10, probably owing to a read error; the protein shown here is translated from the DNA. The J gene is TRDJ1, the V gene TRDV2, with 7 bases identical to TRDD3. V shed 4 bases and J 4 bases; nucleotides not matched to a gene: 14. Germline-derived CDR1 and CDR2 are GEAIGNYY and EKD. The CDR3 is made up of 16 amino acids. CDR3 DNA: TGTGCCTGTGATTCCGTTGTACTGGGGACCCTCGATAAACTCATCTTT. Protein: CACDSVVLGTLDKLIF.

This clone is deemed large. Other DNA sequences in the same sample also yield this CDR3. The V and J genes are TRDV2 and TRDJ3; 10 bases map to TRDD3. Germline trimming cut 0 bases from V and 0 bases from J; bases unmatched to any gene: 10. In germline, CDR1 is GEAIGNYY, CDR2 EKD. The CDR3 covers 21 residues. CDR3 region: CACDTAPLGDPSSWDTRQMFF. The CDR3, as DNA: TGTGCCTGTGACACCGCCCCACTGGGGGATCCGAGCTCCTGGGACACCCGACAGATGTTTTTC.

A word on this clone: Given a far larger clone just one base away, this is likely a sequencing read error. Additional DNA sequences in this sample encode the identical CDR3. The CDR3 spells CACDTAGLGDSLLTDKLIF. The DNA of the CDR3 is TGTGCCTGTGACACGGCTGGGCTAGGGGATAGTCTACTTACCGATAAACTCATCTTT. The chain links TRDV2 to TRDJ1, with 7 bases matching TRDD3. The CDR3 length is 19 residues. With V trimmed by 1 base and J by 2 bases, 18 bases remained unmatched. The germline V gene encodes CDR1 GEAIGNYY and CDR2 EKD.

Only a few counts were recorded for this clone. TCRdb's protein, taken from a much larger clone, differs from this DNA's translation at residue 6, likely owing to a read error; the protein displayed comes from the DNA. In DNA form, the CDR3 reads TGTGCCTGTGACTCGCTCCGGGGGCTTTCACAACTCTTCTTT. Amino acid sequence: CACDSLRGLSQLFF. The V call is TRDV2, the J call TRDJ2; TRDD3 might be the D (5 bases). Germline lookup yields CDR1 GEAIGNYY and CDR2 EKD. The CDR3 consists of 14 residues. With 3 bases removed from V and 9 bases from J, the gap between germline ends came to 16 bases.

As concerns this clone: A read error may be the cause here, since a much bigger clone is one base away. Distinct nucleotide sequences in the sample also encode this CDR3. The genes are TRDV2 and TRDJ1; TRDD3 matches 7 bases. This CDR3 has 23 residues. The germline gives CDR1 GEAIGNYY, CDR2 EKD. V was pared by 0 bases and J by 0 bases, with 27 bases of the junction left unmatched. The CDR3 reads CACDTVSGAGHGGNGLYTDKLIF. The CDR3 region has the DNA TGTGCCTGTGACACCGTCTCCGGAGCCGGACATGGGGGAAATGGGTTGTACACCGATAAACTCATCTTT.

A remark on this clone: The amino acid sequence in TCRdb belongs to a much larger clone and departs from this DNA's translation at residue 4, likely a sequencing read error; the sequence shown is translated from the DNA. The rearrangement joins TRDV2 to TRDJ1; D is ambiguous. The CDR3 is 14 residues long. From germline, CDR1 is GEAIGNYY and CDR2 EKD. CDR3 amino acids: CACVTVDQTDKLIF. CDR3 sequence (DNA): TGTGCCTGTGTCACCGTTGACCAAACCGATAAACTCATCTTT.

This clone was detected a few times. The protein held in TCRdb is that of a much larger clone and does not match this DNA's translation at residue 4, likely because of a read error; the protein shown is translated from the DNA. This sequence joins TRDV2 and TRDJ1, with 13 positions matching TRDD3. This CDR3 is built from 15 residues. CDR1 is GEAIGNYY, CDR2 EKD, per germline. Written as DNA, the CDR3 is TGTGCCTGTGGCACCCTGACTGGGGGATACGAAAAACTCATCTTT. Its translation is CACGTLTGGYEKLIF.

About this clone: A read error likely explains why the TCRdb protein, taken from a much larger clone, differs from this DNA's translation at residue 16; the protein shown is translated from the DNA. This chain connects TRDV2 to TRDJ1; the D gene could be TRDD2 or TRDD3 (7 bases each). This CDR3 comprises 19 residues. The V gene's germline CDR1 is GEAIGNYY and CDR2 EKD. CDR3 DNA sequence: TGTGCCTGTGACACGGCGGGCTTTCCTACTGGGGCTTATGGCGATAACCTCATCTTT. Protein: CACDTAGFPTGAYGDNLIF.

With respect to this clone: TCRdb shows a much larger clone's protein in place of this DNA's translation, and the two differ at residue 15, likely through a read error; the protein shown is translated from the DNA. The rearrangement uses TRDV2 and TRDJ1; 9 positions match TRDD3. The end of the DNA fits TRDJ2 better, so the J call may be wrong. Germline-derived CDR1 and CDR2 are GEAIGNYY and EKD. CDR3 size: 16 residues. CDR3 residues: CACERLGEGFTDKLFF. The DNA for the CDR3 is TGTGCCTGTGAGAGACTGGGGGAGGGATTCACCGATAAACTCTTCTTT.